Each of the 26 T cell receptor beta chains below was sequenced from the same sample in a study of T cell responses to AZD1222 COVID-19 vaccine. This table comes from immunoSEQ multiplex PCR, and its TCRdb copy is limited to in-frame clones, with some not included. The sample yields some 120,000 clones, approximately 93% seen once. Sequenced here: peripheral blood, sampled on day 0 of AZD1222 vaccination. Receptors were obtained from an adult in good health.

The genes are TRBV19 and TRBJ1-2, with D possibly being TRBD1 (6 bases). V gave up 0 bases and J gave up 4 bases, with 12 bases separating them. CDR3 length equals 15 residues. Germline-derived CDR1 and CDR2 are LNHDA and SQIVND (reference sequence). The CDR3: CASSIERTAFYGYTF. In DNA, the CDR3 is TGTGCCAGTAGTATAGAAAGGACAGCCTTCTATGGCTACACCTTC.

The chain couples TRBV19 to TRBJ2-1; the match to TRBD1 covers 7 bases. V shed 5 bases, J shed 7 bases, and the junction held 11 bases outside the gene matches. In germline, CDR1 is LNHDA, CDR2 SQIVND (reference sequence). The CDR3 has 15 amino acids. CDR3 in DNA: TGTGCCAGTAGTCCAGGGTCGGCCAGGGGGAATGAGCAGTTCTTC. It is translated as CASSPGSARGNEQFF.

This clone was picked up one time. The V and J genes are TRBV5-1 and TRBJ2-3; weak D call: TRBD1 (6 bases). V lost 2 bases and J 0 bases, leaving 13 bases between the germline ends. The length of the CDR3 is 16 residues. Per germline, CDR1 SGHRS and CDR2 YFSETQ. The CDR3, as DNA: TGCGCCAGCAGCTTATCGGCAGGGGCTAGCACAGATACGCAGTATTTT. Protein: CASSLSAGASTDTQYF.

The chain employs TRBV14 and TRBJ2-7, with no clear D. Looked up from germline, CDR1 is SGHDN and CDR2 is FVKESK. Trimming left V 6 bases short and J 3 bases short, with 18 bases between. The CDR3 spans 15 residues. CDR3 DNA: TGTGCCAGCAGAAGTCTTAATCGGGTGGACTACGAGCAGTACTTC. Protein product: CASRSLNRVDYEQYF.

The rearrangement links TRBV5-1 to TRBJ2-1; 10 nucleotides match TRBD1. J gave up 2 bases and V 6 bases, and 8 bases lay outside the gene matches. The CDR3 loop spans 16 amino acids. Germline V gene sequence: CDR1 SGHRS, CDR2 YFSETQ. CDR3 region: CASTKAGTGAYNEQFF. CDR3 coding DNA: TGCGCCAGCACTAAAGCCGGGACAGGGGCCTACAATGAGCAGTTCTTC. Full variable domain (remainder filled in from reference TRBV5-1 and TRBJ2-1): KAGVTQTPRYLIKTRGQQVTLSCSPISGHRSVSWYQQTPGQGLQFLFEYFSETQRNKGNFPGRFSGRQFSNSRSEMNVSTLELGDSALYLCASTKAGTGAYNEQFFGPGTRLTVL.

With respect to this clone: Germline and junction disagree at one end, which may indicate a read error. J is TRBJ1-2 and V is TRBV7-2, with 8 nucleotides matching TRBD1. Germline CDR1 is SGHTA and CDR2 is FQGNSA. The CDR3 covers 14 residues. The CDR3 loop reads CASSLGGQDYGYTF. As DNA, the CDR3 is TGTGCCAGCAGTTTAGGGGGACAGGATTATGGCTACACCTTC.

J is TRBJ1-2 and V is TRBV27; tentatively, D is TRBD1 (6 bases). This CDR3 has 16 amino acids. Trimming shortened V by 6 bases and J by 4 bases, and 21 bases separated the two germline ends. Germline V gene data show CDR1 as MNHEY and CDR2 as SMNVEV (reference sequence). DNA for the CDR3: TGTGCCAGCAGGATCGGGGGGGGCGGTGGGTTCTATGGCTACACCTTC. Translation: CASRIGGGGGFYGYTF.

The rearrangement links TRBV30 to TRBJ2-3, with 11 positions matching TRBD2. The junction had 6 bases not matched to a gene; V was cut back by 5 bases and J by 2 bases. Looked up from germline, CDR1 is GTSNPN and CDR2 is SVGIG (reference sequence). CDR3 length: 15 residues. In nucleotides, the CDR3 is TGTGCCTGGGCCGGGACTAGCGGTTTCACAGATACGCAGTATTTT. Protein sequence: CAWAGTSGFTDTQYF.

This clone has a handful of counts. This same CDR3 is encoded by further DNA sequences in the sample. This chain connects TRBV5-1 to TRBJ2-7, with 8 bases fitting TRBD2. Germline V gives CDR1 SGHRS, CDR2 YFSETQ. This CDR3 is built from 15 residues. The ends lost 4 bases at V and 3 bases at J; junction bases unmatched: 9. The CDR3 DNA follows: TGCGCCAGCAGCGTAATAGCGGGGAGCAACTACGAGCAGTACTTC. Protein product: CASSVIAGSNYEQYF.

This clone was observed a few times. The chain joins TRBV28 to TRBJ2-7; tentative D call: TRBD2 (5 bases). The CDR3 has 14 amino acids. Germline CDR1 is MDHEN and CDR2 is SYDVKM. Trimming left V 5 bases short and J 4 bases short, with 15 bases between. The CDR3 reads CASSQPGVAYEQYF. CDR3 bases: TGTGCCAGCAGTCAACCAGGAGTAGCGTACGAGCAGTACTTC.

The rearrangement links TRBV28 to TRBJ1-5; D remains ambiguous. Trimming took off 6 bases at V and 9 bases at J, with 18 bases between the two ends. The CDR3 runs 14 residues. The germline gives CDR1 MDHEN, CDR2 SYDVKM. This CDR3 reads CASSTTPSRRPQHF. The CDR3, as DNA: TGTGCCAGCAGCACCACCCCATCTCGCCGGCCCCAGCATTTT. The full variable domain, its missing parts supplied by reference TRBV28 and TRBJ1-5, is DVKVTQSSRYLVKRTGEKVFLECVQDMDHENMFWYRQDPGLGLRLIYFSYDVKMKEKGDIPEGYSVSREKKERFSLILESASTNQTSMYLCASSTTPSRRPQHFGDGTRLSIL.

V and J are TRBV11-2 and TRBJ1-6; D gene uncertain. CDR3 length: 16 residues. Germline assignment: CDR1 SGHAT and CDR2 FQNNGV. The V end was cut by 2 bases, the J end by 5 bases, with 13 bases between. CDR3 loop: CASSLYSGLDNSPLHF. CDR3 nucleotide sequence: TGTGCCAGCAGCTTATATTCGGGGTTAGATAATTCACCCCTCCACTTT.

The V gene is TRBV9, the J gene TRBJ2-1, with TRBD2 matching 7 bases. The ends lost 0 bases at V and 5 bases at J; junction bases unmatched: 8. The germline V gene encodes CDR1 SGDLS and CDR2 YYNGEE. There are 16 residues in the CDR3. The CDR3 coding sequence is TGTGCCAGCAGCGTAGGTTGGACTAGTTCCAACAATGAGCAGTTCTTC. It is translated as CASSVGWTSSNNEQFF.

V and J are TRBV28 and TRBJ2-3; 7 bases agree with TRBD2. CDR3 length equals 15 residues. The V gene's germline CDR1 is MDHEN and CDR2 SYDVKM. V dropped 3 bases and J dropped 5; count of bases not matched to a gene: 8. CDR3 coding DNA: TGTGCCAGCAGTTTGTTGGCGGGAGTTGGAGATACGCAGTATTTT. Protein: CASSLLAGVGDTQYF.

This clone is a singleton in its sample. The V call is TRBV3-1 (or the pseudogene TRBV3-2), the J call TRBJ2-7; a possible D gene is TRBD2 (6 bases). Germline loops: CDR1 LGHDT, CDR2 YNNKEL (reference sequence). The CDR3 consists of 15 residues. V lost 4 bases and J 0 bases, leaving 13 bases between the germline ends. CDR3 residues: CASSRGTFSSYEQYF. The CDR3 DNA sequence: TGTGCCAGCAGCCGGGGGACTTTTAGCTCCTACGAGCAGTACTTC.

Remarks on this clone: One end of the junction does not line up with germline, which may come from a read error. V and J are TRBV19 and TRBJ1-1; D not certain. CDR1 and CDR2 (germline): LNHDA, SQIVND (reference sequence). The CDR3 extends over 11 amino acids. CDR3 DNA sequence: TGTGCCAGTAGTATGAATACTGAAGCTTTCTTT. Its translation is CASSMNTEAFF.

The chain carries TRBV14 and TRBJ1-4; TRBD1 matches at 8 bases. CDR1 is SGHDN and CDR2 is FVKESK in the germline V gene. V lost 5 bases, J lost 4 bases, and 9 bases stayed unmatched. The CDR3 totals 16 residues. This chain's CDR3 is CASSLIETGDNEKLFF. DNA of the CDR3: TGTGCCAGCAGCTTGATAGAGACAGGGGATAATGAAAAACTGTTTTTT.

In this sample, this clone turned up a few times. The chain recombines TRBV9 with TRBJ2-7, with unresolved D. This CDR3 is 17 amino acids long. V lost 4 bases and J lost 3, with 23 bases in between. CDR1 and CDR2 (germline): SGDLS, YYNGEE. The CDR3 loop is CASSPRPLAGPFYEQYF. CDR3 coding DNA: TGTGCCAGCAGCCCCCGACCCCTGGCAGGACCCTTCTACGAGCAGTACTTC.

CDR3: CASSVASVSYEQYF. The DNA for the CDR3 is TGTGCCAGCAGCGTAGCTAGTGTATCCTACGAGCAGTACTTC. The chain uses TRBV9 and TRBJ2-7; no definite D call. This CDR3 region has 14 residues. Germline V gives CDR1 SGDLS, CDR2 YYNGEE. Trimming removed 0 bases at V and 1 base at J, with 8 bases between.

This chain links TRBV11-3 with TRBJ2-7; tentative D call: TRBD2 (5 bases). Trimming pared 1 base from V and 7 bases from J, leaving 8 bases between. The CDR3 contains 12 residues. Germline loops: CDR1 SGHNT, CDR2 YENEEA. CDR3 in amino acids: CASSLGEREQYF. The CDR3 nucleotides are TGTGCCAGCAGCTTAGGGGAGCGGGAGCAGTACTTC.

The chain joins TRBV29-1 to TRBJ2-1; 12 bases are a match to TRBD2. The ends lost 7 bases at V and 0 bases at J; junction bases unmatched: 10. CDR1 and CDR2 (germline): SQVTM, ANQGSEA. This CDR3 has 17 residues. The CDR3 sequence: CSGLAGADIPSYNEQFF. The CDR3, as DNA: TGCAGCGGACTAGCGGGAGCCGACATACCCTCCTACAATGAGCAGTTCTTC.

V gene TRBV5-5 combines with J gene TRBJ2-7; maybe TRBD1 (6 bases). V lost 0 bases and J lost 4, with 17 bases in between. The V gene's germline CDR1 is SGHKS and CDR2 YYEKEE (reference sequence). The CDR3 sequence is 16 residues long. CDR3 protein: CASSLGLLDSPYEQYF. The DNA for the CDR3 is TGTGCCAGCAGCTTGGGTTTACTGGACAGCCCTTACGAGCAGTACTTC. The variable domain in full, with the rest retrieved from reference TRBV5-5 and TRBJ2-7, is DAGVTQSPTHLIKTRGQQVTLRCSPISGHKSVSWYQQVLGQGPQFIFQYYEKEERGRGNFPDRFSARQFPNYSSELNVNALLLGDSALYLCASSLGLLDSPYEQYFGPGTRLTVT.

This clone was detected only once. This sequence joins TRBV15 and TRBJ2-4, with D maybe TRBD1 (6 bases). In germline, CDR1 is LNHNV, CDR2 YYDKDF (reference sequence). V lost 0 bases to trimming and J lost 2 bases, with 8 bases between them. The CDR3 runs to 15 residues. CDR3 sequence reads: CATSRDTGSKNIQYF. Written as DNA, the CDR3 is TGTGCCACCAGCAGAGATACAGGGTCCAAAAACATTCAGTACTTC.

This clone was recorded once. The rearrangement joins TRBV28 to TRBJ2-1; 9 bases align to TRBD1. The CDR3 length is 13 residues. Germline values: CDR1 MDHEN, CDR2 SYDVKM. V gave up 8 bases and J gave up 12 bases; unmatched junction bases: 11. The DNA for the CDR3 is TGTGCCAGCGAACAGGGACAGGGACCGGGGCAGTTCTTC. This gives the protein CASEQGQGPGQFF.

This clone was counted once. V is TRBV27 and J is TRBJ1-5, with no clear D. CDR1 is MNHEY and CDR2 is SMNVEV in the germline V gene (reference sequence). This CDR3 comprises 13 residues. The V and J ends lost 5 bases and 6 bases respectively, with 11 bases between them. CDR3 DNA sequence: TGTGCCAGCAGTCCCCTTTACGGTCAGCCCCAGCATTTT. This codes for CASSPLYGQPQHF.

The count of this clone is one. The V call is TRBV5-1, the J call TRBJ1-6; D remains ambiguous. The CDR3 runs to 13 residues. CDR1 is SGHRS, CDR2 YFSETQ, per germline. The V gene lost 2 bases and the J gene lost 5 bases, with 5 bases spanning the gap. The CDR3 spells CASSFTDNSPLHF. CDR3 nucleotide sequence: TGCGCCAGCAGCTTCACGGATAATTCACCCCTCCACTTT.